This T cell receptor beta chain is drawn from a study of T cell repertoires in ileal Crohn's disease. The overall study: At surgery, approximately 33% of patients smoked, with median disease duration around 8 years. Broader study findings: Compared with non-smokers, active smokers at surgery showed more clonal expansions.

Time point in this sample: neoterminal ileum biopsy at postoperative endoscopy, about 6 months after surgery. Remarks on this clone: Its specificity is not known.

This table comes from immunoSEQ multiplex PCR, and its TCRdb copy is limited to in-frame clones, with some not included. The data hold about 13,000 clones, with around 80% observed a single time. Germline loops: CDR1 SGHTA, CDR2 FQGNSA. The CDR3 covers 14 residues. V was cut by 5 bases and J by 4 bases, with 15 bases left in between. The rearrangement uses TRBV7-2 and TRBJ2-7, with D tentatively TRBD1 (5 bases). The sequenced sample consisted of ileal tissue. This receptor was obtained from an adult with Crohn's disease. The CDR3 spells CASSPSQGSYEQYF. The CDR3 nucleotides read TGTGCCAGCAGCCCCTCGCAGGGCTCATACGAGCAGTACTTC.